The 13 T cell receptor beta chains reported below all come from one sample, sequenced in a study of blood T cell repertoires in COVID-19. TCRdb's copy holds only in-frame clones and misses some; the assay was immunoSEQ multiplex PCR. This sample yields roughly 76,000 clones, of which roughly 90% are seen a single time; 0.9% to 1.5% belongs to the top ten. The sequenced material came from PBMCs or T cells enriched from blood (not recorded which). The receptors stem from a woman aged 45-59 years with acute COVID-19.

This clone has a handful of counts. This chain joins TRBV4-2 and TRBJ2-1; 11 nucleotides align to TRBD2. J was trimmed by 2 bases and V by 2 bases; bases with no gene match: 2. Germline assignment: CDR1 LGHNA and CDR2 YNFKEQ. The CDR3 totals 16 residues. Here the CDR3 DNA reads TGTGCCAGCAGCCAATTAGCGGGAGGGCCCTACAATGAGCAGTTCTTC. Translation gives CASSQLAGGPYNEQFF.

The chain recombines TRBV19 with TRBJ1-1; 8 bases line up with TRBD1. The length of the CDR3 is 13 residues. The ends lost 6 bases at V and 6 bases at J; junction bases unmatched: 6. Germline CDR1 and CDR2: LNHDA and SQIVND (reference sequence). The CDR3 reads CASRLDREAEAFF. CDR3 bases: TGTGCCAGTAGACTGGACAGGGAGGCTGAAGCTTTCTTT.

The chain employs TRBV10-3 and TRBJ1-3, with a possible D match to TRBD1 (6 bases). This CDR3 contains 14 residues. Germline values: CDR1 ENHRY, CDR2 SYGVKD. V was pared by 8 bases and J by 0 bases, with 11 bases between. This CDR3 is CAIRQDPSGNTIYF. In nucleotides, the CDR3 is TGTGCCATCCGACAGGACCCCTCTGGAAACACCATATATTTT.

V and J are TRBV12-3 or TRBV12-4 and TRBJ1-4; no reliable D call. The CDR3 runs 13 residues. With 5 bases removed from V and 1 base from J, the gap between germline ends came to 5 bases. The CDR3 nucleotides read TGTGCCAGCAGTACAGTAACTAATGAAAAACTGTTTTTT. As protein: CASSTVTNEKLFF.

The genes are TRBV3-1 (or the pseudogene TRBV3-2) and TRBJ2-5; D may be TRBD1 (6 bases). This CDR3 contains 14 residues. CDR1 LGHDT and CDR2 YNNKEL come from the germline V gene (reference sequence). The V gene lost 9 bases and the J gene lost 6 bases, with 20 bases spanning the gap. CDR3: CASSGTSKGKTQYF. The CDR3 nucleotides read TGTGCCAGTTCCGGGACAAGTAAGGGGAAGACCCAGTACTTC.

V usage is TRBV9 and J usage is TRBJ1-3; TRBD1 is a possible D gene (5 bases). There are 17 residues in the CDR3. Per germline, CDR1 SGDLS and CDR2 YYNGEE. The V gene lost 1 base and the J gene lost 0 bases, with 14 bases spanning the gap. The CDR3 DNA is TGTGCCAGCAGCGTATGGGCAGGGCACCCCTCTGGAAACACCATATATTTT. It yields the protein CASSVWAGHPSGNTIYF.

The CDR3 sequence: CATRTGSYTGELFF. CDR3 bases: TGCGCCACACGGACAGGGAGTTACACCGGGGAGCTGTTTTTT. This chain connects TRBV10-1 to TRBJ2-2, with TRBD1 matching over 8 bases. CDR1 is WNHNN and CDR2 is SYGVQD in the germline V gene (reference sequence). With 10 bases clipped from V and 3 bases from J, the junction kept 7 bases outside the gene matches. CDR3 length: 14 residues.

The V call is TRBV27, the J call TRBJ1-1, with TRBD1 identical over 10 bases. The length of the CDR3 is 13 residues. Germline V CDR1 and CDR2: MNHEY, SMNVEV (reference sequence). V dropped 8 bases and J dropped 6; count of bases not matched to a gene: 6. CDR3 loop: CASWDRGVPEAFF. CDR3 DNA: TGTGCCAGCTGGGACAGGGGTGTACCTGAAGCTTTCTTT.

The chain carries TRBV25-1 and TRBJ2-1; tentatively, D is TRBD2 (7 bases). Germline V CDR1 and CDR2: MGHDK, SYGVNS. Trimming left V 7 bases short and J 1 base short, with 20 bases between. The CDR3 spans 17 residues. The CDR3 coding sequence is TGTGCCAGCATAGACGGGGGGCTGGGGACATCCTACAATGAGCAGTTCTTC. Protein product: CASIDGGLGTSYNEQFF.

The rearrangement joins TRBV29-1 to TRBJ2-7, with D perhaps TRBD2 (5 bases). The CDR3 consists of 15 residues. V was clipped by 6 bases and J by 1 base, with 19 bases between them. Germline V gene data show CDR1 as SQVTM and CDR2 as ANQGSEA. CDR3: CSVPSGSSGSYEQYF. CDR3 coding DNA: TGCAGCGTCCCCTCGGGGAGCAGTGGGTCCTACGAGCAGTACTTC.

CDR3 in amino acids: CASSPRQGMVRVAGELFF. The DNA for the CDR3 is TGCGCCAGCAGCCCTCGACAGGGTATGGTTAGAGTTGCCGGGGAGCTGTTTTTT. V is TRBV5-1 and J is TRBJ2-2, with 7 bases matching TRBD1. This CDR3 region has 18 residues. The germline V gene has CDR1 SGHRS and CDR2 YFSETQ. J was trimmed by 6 bases and V by 4 bases; bases with no gene match: 18. The whole variable domain, remainder taken from reference TRBV5-1 and TRBJ2-2, is KAGVTQTPRYLIKTRGQQVTLSCSPISGHRSVSWYQQTPGQGLQFLFEYFSETQRNKGNFPGRFSGRQFSNSRSEMNVSTLELGDSALYLCASSPRQGMVRVAGELFFGEGSRLTVL.

The gene calls are TRBV4-3 and TRBJ2-3; D is uncertain. Trimming cost V 0 bases and J 5 bases, with 12 bases left between them. This CDR3 has 15 amino acids. CDR1 is LGHNA and CDR2 is YSLEER in the germline V gene. The CDR3 reads CASSQDWADIDTQYF. The CDR3 bases are TGCGCCAGCAGCCAAGACTGGGCAGACATAGATACGCAGTATTTT.

The chain joins TRBV24-1 to TRBJ2-5; TRBD2 is a possible D gene (6 bases). This CDR3 spans 13 amino acids. Deletions cut 9 bases from V and 2 bases from J, with 12 bases between. The germline CDR1 and CDR2 sequences are KGHDR and SFDVKD. CDR3 protein: CATAEGNQETQYF. The DNA for the CDR3 is TGTGCCACCGCGGAGGGGAATCAAGAGACCCAGTACTTC.